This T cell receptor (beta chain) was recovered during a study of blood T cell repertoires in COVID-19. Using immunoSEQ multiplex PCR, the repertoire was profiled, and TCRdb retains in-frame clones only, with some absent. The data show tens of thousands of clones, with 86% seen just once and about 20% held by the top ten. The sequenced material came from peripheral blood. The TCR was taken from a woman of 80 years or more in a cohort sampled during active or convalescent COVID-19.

The CDR3 reads CASTPGSRGDQPQHF. CDR3 coding DNA: TGTGCCAGCACCCCGGGCAGCCGGGGGGATCAGCCCCAGCATTTT. The chain joins TRBV2 to TRBJ1-5; tentatively, D is TRBD1 (5 bases). V lost 7 bases, J lost 5 bases, and 18 bases lay in between. CDR3 length: 15 residues. Germline lookup yields CDR1 SNHLY and CDR2 FYNNEI. The full variable domain, with the rest looked up from reference TRBV2 and TRBJ1-5, is EPEVTQTPSHQVTQMGQEVILRCVPISNHLYFYWYRQILGQKVEFLVSFYNNEISEKSEIFDDQFSVERPDGSNFTLKIRSTKLEDSAMYFCASTPGSRGDQPQHFGDGTRLSIL.